Listed here are 19 T cell receptor beta chains from one sample, sequenced in a study of cytomegalovirus exposure and HLA in healthy donors. In the PCR, 60 Vbeta and 13 Jbeta primers were used. Only in-frame clones appear in the TCRdb table, and some are missing; sequencing was by immunoSEQ multiplex PCR. The sample yields some 100,000 clones, 75% to 85% seen once. The sequenced material came from PBMCs. These receptors all come from a woman aged 50 to 60 in good health and CMV-seropositive.

This chain uses TRBV19 with TRBJ2-7, with TRBD2 matching 8 bases. The CDR3 has 13 residues. Germline V gives CDR1 LNHDA, CDR2 SQIVND (reference sequence). J lost 3 bases, V lost 6 bases, and 4 bases had no gene match. The chain's CDR3 is CASSPGGGYEQYF. In DNA form, the CDR3 reads TGTGCCAGTAGCCCGGGGGGGGGCTACGAGCAGTACTTC.

CDR3: CASKGQGEKSEQYF. The CDR3 DNA reads TGTGCCAGCAAGGGACAGGGGGAAAAGAGCGAGCAGTACTTC. The gene calls are TRBV25-1 and TRBJ2-7, with 11 bases identical to TRBD1. The V segment lost 7 bases and the J segment 6 bases; nucleotides outside the gene matches: 8. The CDR3 contains 14 residues. The germline V gene encodes CDR1 MGHDK and CDR2 SYGVNS.

This clone came up a few times. V is TRBV14 and J is TRBJ2-4, with 8 bases aligning to TRBD1. The CDR3 sequence is 13 residues long. The germline V gene encodes CDR1 SGHDN and CDR2 FVKESK. Trimming took 4 bases from V and 7 from J; bases not matched to a gene: 3. The CDR3 reads CASSPGGPNIQYF. In nucleotides, the CDR3 is TGTGCCAGCAGCCCAGGGGGCCCGAACATTCAGTACTTC.

The chain has TRBV11-3 and TRBJ1-1; TRBD1 aligns across 7 bases. The CDR3 is made up of 11 amino acids. Germline V CDR1 and CDR2: SGHNT, YENEEA. V lost 5 bases and J lost 8; bases outside the gene matches: 2. CDR3 residues: CASSEGQEAFF. The CDR3 DNA sequence: TGTGCCAGCAGCGAGGGACAGGAAGCTTTCTTT. The variable domain in full, completed from reference TRBV11-3 and TRBJ1-1, reads EAGVVQSPRYKIIEKKQPVAFWCNPISGHNTLYWYLQNLGQGPELLIRYENEEAVDDSQLPKDRFSAERLKGVDSTLKIQPAELGDSAVYLCASSEGQEAFFGQGTRLTVV.

The chain joins TRBV4-2 to TRBJ2-1; 7 bases line up with TRBD2. The CDR3 is made up of 19 amino acids. The germline V gene encodes CDR1 LGHNA and CDR2 YNFKEQ. Trimming took 0 bases from V and 0 from J; bases not matched to a gene: 11. The CDR3 protein is CASSQDGRDYAPSYNEQFF. Written as DNA, the CDR3 is TGTGCCAGCAGCCAAGACGGCCGGGACTACGCCCCCTCCTACAATGAGCAGTTCTTC.

The chain links TRBV12-5 to TRBJ2-5; D ambiguous. CDR1 and CDR2 (germline): LGHNT, FRNRAP. Trimming left V 4 bases short and J 5 bases short, with 8 bases between. The CDR3 length is 12 residues. In nucleotides, the CDR3 is TGTGCTAGTGGTTGGAGTGGGGAGACCCAGTACTTC. Its translation: CASGWSGETQYF.

The chain carries TRBV29-1 and TRBJ2-2; possibly TRBD1 for D (5 bases). This CDR3 has 15 amino acids. Trimming removed 7 bases at V and 7 bases at J, with 22 bases between. CDR1 and CDR2 (germline): SQVTM, ANQGSEA. The CDR3 loop is CSAYRTSPWDGELFF. CDR3 sequence (DNA): TGCAGCGCGTACAGGACATCACCTTGGGACGGGGAGCTGTTTTTT.

The J gene is TRBJ2-3, the V gene TRBV5-1, with 11 nucleotides matching TRBD2. CDR1 is SGHRS and CDR2 is YFSETQ in the germline V gene. This CDR3 contains 17 residues. V lost 3 bases, J lost 3 bases, and 9 bases stayed unmatched. Here the CDR3 DNA reads TGCGCCAGCAGCTCCCGCCTAGCGGGGGGATCGACAGATACGCAGTATTTT. Translation gives CASSSRLAGGSTDTQYF.

The V gene is TRBV7-6, the J gene TRBJ1-1; D possibly corresponds to TRBD1 (5 bases). V gave up 4 bases and J gave up 5 bases, with 14 bases separating them. Germline V gene sequence: CDR1 SGHVS, CDR2 FNYEAQ. CDR3 length: 14 amino acids. The CDR3 reads CASSYRSGSTEAFF. The CDR3 DNA is TGTGCCAGCAGCTACAGGTCCGGGAGTACTGAAGCTTTCTTT.

The chain uses TRBV2 and TRBJ1-5, with unresolved D. V lost 7 bases and J lost 2, with 9 bases in between. CDR1 is SNHLY and CDR2 is FYNNEI in the germline V gene. The CDR3 spans 13 residues. The CDR3 spells CASNQGGNQPQHF. The CDR3 DNA follows: TGTGCCAGCAACCAAGGAGGCAATCAGCCCCAGCATTTT.

The chain links TRBV30 to TRBJ1-1, with TRBD1 matching 8 bases. The CDR3 runs 14 residues. Germline trimming cut 1 base from V and 5 bases from J; bases unmatched to any gene: 6. Germline CDR1 GTSNPN, CDR2 SVGIG (reference sequence). The DNA for the CDR3 is TGTGCCTGGAGTGAGGACAGGGTAAGGACTGAAGCTTTCTTT. Amino acid sequence: CAWSEDRVRTEAFF.

This sequence joins TRBV9 and TRBJ2-2; D is ambiguous. The CDR3 sequence is 15 residues long. Deletions cut 0 bases from V and 4 bases from J, with 10 bases between. Germline V gene data show CDR1 as SGDLS and CDR2 as YYNGEE. The CDR3 region is CASSVGNRPTGELFF. In DNA, the CDR3 is TGTGCCAGCAGCGTAGGGAACAGACCCACCGGGGAGCTGTTTTTT.

The chain uses TRBV10-1 and TRBJ1-1; tentatively, D is TRBD1 (5 bases). Trimming pared 4 bases from V and 2 bases from J, leaving 8 bases between. The CDR3 has 13 residues. Germline V gives CDR1 WNHNN, CDR2 SYGVQD (reference sequence). CDR3 residues: CASSGQINTEAFF. DNA of the CDR3: TGCGCCAGCAGTGGACAGATCAACACTGAAGCTTTCTTT.

This chain joins TRBV4-1 and TRBJ2-5; weak D call: TRBD1 (5 bases). The germline V and J ends were trimmed by 4 bases and 2 bases, with 17 bases remaining between them. CDR1 MGHRA and CDR2 YSYEKL come from the germline V gene. The CDR3 covers 16 residues. DNA of the CDR3: TGCGCCAGCAGCCCCCACCCTGGCGCAGGGCAAGAGACCCAGTACTTC. Residues: CASSPHPGAGQETQYF.

The sample holds one count of this clone. The chain uses TRBV30 and TRBJ2-1, with TRBD1 matching over 8 bases. V lost 3 bases and J lost 2; bases outside the gene matches: 6. The germline V gene encodes CDR1 GTSNPN and CDR2 SVGIG (reference sequence). The CDR3 extends over 15 amino acids. The CDR3 reads CAWSPGRGPYNEQFF. Here the CDR3 DNA reads TGTGCCTGGAGCCCCGGCAGGGGGCCCTACAATGAGCAGTTCTTC.

The rearrangement uses TRBV15 and TRBJ2-2, with 8 bases fitting TRBD1. Per germline, CDR1 LNHNV and CDR2 YYDKDF (reference sequence). CDR3 length: 15 amino acids. V dropped 1 base and J dropped 6; count of bases not matched to a gene: 4. DNA for the CDR3: TGTGCCACCAGCAGAGTCCAGGGGGCGGCCGGGGAGCTGTTTTTT. Translating gives CATSRVQGAAGELFF.

This clone was seen only a few times. The chain has TRBV11-1 and TRBJ1-2; 9 positions match TRBD1. With 5 bases clipped from V and 6 bases from J, the junction kept 19 bases outside the gene matches. The germline gives CDR1 SGHAT, CDR2 FQDESV (reference sequence). The CDR3 consists of 18 residues. CDR3 nucleotide sequence: TGTGCCAGCAGCGATTTATCGAGCGTACCGGGACAGGGCGATGGCTACACCTTC. Translation: CASSDLSSVPGQGDGYTF. Looking up the rest from reference TRBV11-1 and TRBJ1-2 gives the full variable domain: EAEVAQSPRYKITEKSQAVAFWCDPISGHATLYWYRQILGQGPELLVQFQDESVVDDSQLPKDRFSAERLKGVDSTLKIQPAELGDSAMYLCASSDLSSVPGQGDGYTFGSGTRLTVV.

The CDR3 DNA is TGTGCCAGCAGCTTAGGGGCCTTGACCGGCTCCTACGAGCAGTACTTC. This gives the protein CASSLGALTGSYEQYF. This chain joins TRBV11-2 and TRBJ2-7; D is undetermined. The germline gives CDR1 SGHAT, CDR2 FQNNGV. CDR3 length: 16 amino acids. Between the trimmed V and J ends, which lost 1 base and 0 bases, there was a span of 13 bases.

The chain joins TRBV6-6 to TRBJ1-5, with D possibly being TRBD1 (5 bases). This CDR3 is 15 amino acids long. V was trimmed by 0 bases and J by 3 bases, leaving 9 bases between them. Germline values: CDR1 MNHNY, CDR2 SVGAGI (reference sequence). The CDR3 nucleotides are TGTGCCAGCAGTTACTCGACAGAAAACAATCAGCCCCAGCATTTT. Its protein product is CASSYSTENNQPQHF.